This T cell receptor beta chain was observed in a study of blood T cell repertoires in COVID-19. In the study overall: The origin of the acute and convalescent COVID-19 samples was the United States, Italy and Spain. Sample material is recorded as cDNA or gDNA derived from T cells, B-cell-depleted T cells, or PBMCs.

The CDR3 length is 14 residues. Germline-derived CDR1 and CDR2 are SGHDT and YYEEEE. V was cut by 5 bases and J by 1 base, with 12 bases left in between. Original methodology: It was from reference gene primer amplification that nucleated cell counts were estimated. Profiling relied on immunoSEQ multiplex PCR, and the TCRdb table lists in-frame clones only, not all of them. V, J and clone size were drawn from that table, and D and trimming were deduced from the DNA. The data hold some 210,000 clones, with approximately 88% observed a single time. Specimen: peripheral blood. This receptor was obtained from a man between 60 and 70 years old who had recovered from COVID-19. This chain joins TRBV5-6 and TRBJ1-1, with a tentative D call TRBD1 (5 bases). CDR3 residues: CASSGAAGNTEAFF. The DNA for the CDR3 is TGTGCCAGCAGTGGGGCGGCAGGGAACACTGAAGCTTTCTTT.